This is a list of T cell receptor beta chains from one sample in a study of blood T cell repertoires in COVID-19. Assay: immunoSEQ multiplex PCR; the TCRdb copy retains only in-frame clones and omits some. The repertoire has a few hundred thousand clones, approximately 88% of them found once; the top ten carry 10% to 15%. The sequenced material came from peripheral blood. Receptor source: a woman aged 45 to 65 with COVID-19, enrolled during active disease. CDR3s include the opening cysteine and the closing phenylalanine or tryptophan. A D gene is named only where the DNA matches it firmly. Not every row has a clone size; where given, it reads once, few, many or a size class.

d_call: NA; j_call: TRBJ1-2; v_call: TRBV30; clone_size: once; cdr3_nt: TGTGCCTGGAGTGTGGGGGGCTATGGCTACACCTTC; cdr3_aa: CAWSVGGYGYTF
d_call: NA; j_call: TRBJ2-2; v_call: TRBV27; clone_size: NA; cdr3_nt: TGTGCCAGCAGTTTATCCGTCGGGGAGCTGTTTTTT; cdr3_aa: CASSLSVGELFF
d_call: NA; j_call: TRBJ1-4; v_call: TRBV4-2; clone_size: NA; cdr3_nt: TGTGCCAGCAGCCAGGGGGGGTCAACTAATGAAAAACTGTTTTTT; cdr3_aa: CASSQGGSTNEKLFF
d_call: TRBD1; j_call: TRBJ1-1; v_call: TRBV5-1; clone_size: once; cdr3_nt: TGCGCCAGCGGGGGACAGGGGAACACTGAAGCTTTCTTT; cdr3_aa: CASGGQGNTEAFF
d_call: NA; j_call: TRBJ2-2; v_call: TRBV9; clone_size: NA; cdr3_nt: TGTGCCAGCAGCGTCCCTCGTGACACCGGGGAGCTGTTTTTT; cdr3_aa: CASSVPRDTGELFF
d_call: TRBD2; j_call: TRBJ2-5; v_call: TRBV9; clone_size: NA; cdr3_nt: TGCGCCAGCAGCGGGGGGGGACTAGGACAAGAGACCCAGTACTTC; cdr3_aa: CASSGGGLGQETQYF
d_call: TRBD1; j_call: TRBJ2-3; v_call: TRBV5-6; clone_size: NA; cdr3_nt: TGTGCCAGCAGCTTTATCTTCGGGACAGGCGACGAAAGCACAGATACGCAGTATTTT; cdr3_aa: CASSFIFGTGDESTDTQYF
d_call: NA; j_call: TRBJ1-2; v_call: TRBV19; clone_size: NA; cdr3_nt: TGTGCCACGTTGGGTAGCGACTACTATGGCTACACCTTC; cdr3_aa: CATLGSDYYGYTF
d_call: NA; j_call: TRBJ1-1; v_call: TRBV7-7; clone_size: NA; cdr3_nt: TGTGCCAGCAGCTTAGAGCAGAACACTGAAGCTTTCTTT; cdr3_aa: CASSLEQNTEAFF
d_call: NA; j_call: TRBJ1-1; v_call: TRBV6-5; clone_size: NA; cdr3_nt: TGTGCCAGCAGATCCCTTTCGGGGAGGACTGAAGCTTTCTTT; cdr3_aa: CASRSLSGRTEAFF
d_call: NA; j_call: TRBJ1-2; v_call: TRBV5-1; clone_size: once; cdr3_nt: TGCGCCAGCAGTTCACAGACAGCCACAAATGGCTACACCTTC; cdr3_aa: CASSSQTATNGYTF
d_call: NA; j_call: TRBJ2-3; v_call: TRBV7-3; clone_size: NA; cdr3_nt: TGTGCCAGCAGCTTAGAACCTAGCTGGGATACGCAGTATTTT; cdr3_aa: CASSLEPSWDTQYF
d_call: NA; j_call: TRBJ2-2; v_call: TRBV6-1; clone_size: NA; cdr3_nt: TGTGCCAGCAGTGGGCTCAAGGGGGGGATCACCGGGGAGCTGTTTTTT; cdr3_aa: CASSGLKGGITGELFF
d_call: TRBD1; j_call: TRBJ1-1; v_call: TRBV3-1/TRBV3-2; clone_size: NA; cdr3_nt: TGTGCCAGCAGCCAAGATGACAGGGTGAGGTCGGGCACTGAAGCTTTCTTT; cdr3_aa: CASSQDDRVRSGTEAFF
d_call: NA; j_call: TRBJ1-5; v_call: TRBV5-8; clone_size: NA; cdr3_nt: TGTGCCAGCAGCTTGGAAAGGGGCCATCAGCCCCAGCATTTT; cdr3_aa: CASSLERGHQPQHF
d_call: NA; j_call: TRBJ1-3; v_call: TRBV19; clone_size: once; cdr3_nt: TGTGCCAGTCGACCGGACTTGGCTGGAAACACCATATATTTT; cdr3_aa: CASRPDLAGNTIYF
d_call: NA; j_call: TRBJ2-7; v_call: TRBV2; clone_size: NA; cdr3_nt: TGTGCCAGCAGATCAGGGGTTTACGAGCAGTACTTC; cdr3_aa: CASRSGVYEQYF
d_call: NA; j_call: TRBJ1-1; v_call: TRBV27; clone_size: NA; cdr3_nt: TGTGCCAGCAGTTTTAGAGGAGCCACTGAAGCTTTCTTT; cdr3_aa: CASSFRGATEAFF
d_call: NA; j_call: TRBJ1-2; v_call: TRBV24-1; clone_size: NA; cdr3_nt: TGTGCCACCAGTGAGAACAGTATCGGATATGGCTACACCTTC; cdr3_aa: CATSENSIGYGYTF
d_call: NA; j_call: TRBJ2-7; v_call: TRBV4-1; clone_size: NA; cdr3_nt: TGCGCCAGCAGCCAAGATCACGACAGAAGCTACGAGCAGTACTTC; cdr3_aa: CASSQDHDRSYEQYF